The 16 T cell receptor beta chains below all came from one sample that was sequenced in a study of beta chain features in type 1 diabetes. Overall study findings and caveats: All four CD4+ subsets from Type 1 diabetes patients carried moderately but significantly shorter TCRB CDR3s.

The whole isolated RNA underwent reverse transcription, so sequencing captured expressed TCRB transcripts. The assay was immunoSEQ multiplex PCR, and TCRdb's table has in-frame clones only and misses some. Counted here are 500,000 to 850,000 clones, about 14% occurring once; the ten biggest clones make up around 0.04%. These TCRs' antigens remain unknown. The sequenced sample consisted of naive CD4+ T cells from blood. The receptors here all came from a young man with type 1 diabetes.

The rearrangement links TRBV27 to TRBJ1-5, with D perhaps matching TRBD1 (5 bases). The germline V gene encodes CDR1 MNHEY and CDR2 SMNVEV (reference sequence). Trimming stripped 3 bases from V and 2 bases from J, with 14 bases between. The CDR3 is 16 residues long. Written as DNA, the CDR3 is TGTGCCAGCAGTTTGCGTGGGGACGGGGGCAATCAGCCCCAGCATTTT. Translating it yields CASSLRGDGGNQPQHF.

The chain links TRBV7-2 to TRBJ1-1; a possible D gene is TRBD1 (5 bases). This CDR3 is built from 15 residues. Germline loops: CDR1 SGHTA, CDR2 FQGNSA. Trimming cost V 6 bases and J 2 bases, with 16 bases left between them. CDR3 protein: CASSDSRGANTEAFF. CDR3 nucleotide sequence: TGTGCCAGCAGTGACTCGAGGGGCGCAAACACTGAAGCTTTCTTT.

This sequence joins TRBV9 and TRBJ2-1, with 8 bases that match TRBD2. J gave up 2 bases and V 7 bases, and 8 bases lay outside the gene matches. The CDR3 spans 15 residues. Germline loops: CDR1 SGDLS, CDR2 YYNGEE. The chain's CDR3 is CASGLTSVTYNEQFF. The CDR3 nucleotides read TGTGCCAGCGGATTGACTAGCGTTACCTACAATGAGCAGTTCTTC.

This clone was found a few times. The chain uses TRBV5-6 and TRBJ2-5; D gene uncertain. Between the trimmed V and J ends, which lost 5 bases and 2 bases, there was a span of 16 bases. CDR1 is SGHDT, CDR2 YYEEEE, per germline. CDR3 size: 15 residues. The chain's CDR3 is CASRLKYRGQETQYF. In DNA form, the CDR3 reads TGTGCCAGCAGGTTGAAGTACAGAGGTCAAGAGACCCAGTACTTC.

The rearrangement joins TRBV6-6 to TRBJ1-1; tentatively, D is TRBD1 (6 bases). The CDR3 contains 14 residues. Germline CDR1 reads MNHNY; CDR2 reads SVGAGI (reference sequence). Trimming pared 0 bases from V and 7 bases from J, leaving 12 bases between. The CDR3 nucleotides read TGTGCCAGCAGTTACTCGGGGGGCGGGAATGAAGCTTTCTTT. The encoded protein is CASSYSGGGNEAFF.

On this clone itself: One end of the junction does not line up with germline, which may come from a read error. CDR3 DNA: TGTGCTAGCAGCTTAAGGACAAATTACGAGCAGTACTTC. Translated: CASSLRTNYEQYF. The chain links TRBV7-7 to TRBJ2-7, with D possibly TRBD1 on 5 matching bases. Germline V CDR1 and CDR2: SSHAT, FNYEAQ (reference sequence). The CDR3 is 13 amino acids.

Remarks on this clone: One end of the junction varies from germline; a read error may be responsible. CDR3 in DNA: TGCACCGTCCCAGGCTATGTCAAAAACATTCAGTACTTC. This codes for CTVPGYVKNIQYF. The V call is TRBV5-8, the J call TRBJ2-4; no clear D gene. The CDR3 has 13 residues. Germline CDR1 reads SGHTS; CDR2 reads YDEGEE.

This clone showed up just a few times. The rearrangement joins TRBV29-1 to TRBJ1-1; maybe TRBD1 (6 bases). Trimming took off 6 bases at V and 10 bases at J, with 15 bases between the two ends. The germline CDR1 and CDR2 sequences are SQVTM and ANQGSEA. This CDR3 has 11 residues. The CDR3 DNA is TGCAGCGTGTGGAGGGGGGTTGGAGCTTTCTTT. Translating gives CSVWRGVGAFF.

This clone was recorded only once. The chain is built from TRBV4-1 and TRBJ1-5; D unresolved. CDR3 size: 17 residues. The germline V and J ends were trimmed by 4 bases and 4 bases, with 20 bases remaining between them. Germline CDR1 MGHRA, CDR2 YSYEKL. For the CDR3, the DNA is TGCGCCAGCAGCCTCACCCAAGGCGGGTATGGAAATCAGCCCCAGCATTTT. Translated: CASSLTQGGYGNQPQHF.

CDR3 protein: CASSFRLAGGQTDTQYF. CDR3 nucleotides: TGTGCCAGCAGCTTTAGACTAGCGGGGGGGCAGACAGATACGCAGTATTTT. This chain connects TRBV5-4 to TRBJ2-3, with TRBD2 matching 14 bases. Trimming cost V 2 bases and J 3 bases; bases outside gene matches: 5. CDR1 and CDR2 (germline): SGHNT, YYREEE (reference sequence). This CDR3 region has 17 residues. Full variable domain (remainder filled in from reference TRBV5-4 and TRBJ2-3): ETGVTQSPTHLIKTRGQQVTLRCSSQSGHNTVSWYQQALGQGPQFIFQYYREEENGRGNFPPRFSGLQFPNYSSELNVNALELDDSALYLCASSFRLAGGQTDTQYFGPGTRLTVL.

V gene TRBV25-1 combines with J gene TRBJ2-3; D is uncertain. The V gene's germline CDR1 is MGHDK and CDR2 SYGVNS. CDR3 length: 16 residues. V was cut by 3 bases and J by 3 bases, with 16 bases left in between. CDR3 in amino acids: CASSDLGRQSTDTQYF. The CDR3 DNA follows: TGTGCCAGCAGTGACTTGGGCAGGCAAAGTACAGATACGCAGTATTTT.

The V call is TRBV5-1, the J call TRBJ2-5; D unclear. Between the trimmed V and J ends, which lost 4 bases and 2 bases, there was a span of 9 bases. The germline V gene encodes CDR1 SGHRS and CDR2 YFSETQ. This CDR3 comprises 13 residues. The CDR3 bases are TGCGCCAGCAGCATCGTCGGGCAAGAGACCCAGTACTTC. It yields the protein CASSIVGQETQYF.

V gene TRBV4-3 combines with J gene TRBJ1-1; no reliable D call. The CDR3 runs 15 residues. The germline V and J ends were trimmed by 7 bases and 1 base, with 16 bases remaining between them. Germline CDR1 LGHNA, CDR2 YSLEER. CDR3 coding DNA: TGCGCCAGCACCCCGGCAGGTCCAGGGAACACTGAAGCTTTCTTT. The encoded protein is CASTPAGPGNTEAFF.

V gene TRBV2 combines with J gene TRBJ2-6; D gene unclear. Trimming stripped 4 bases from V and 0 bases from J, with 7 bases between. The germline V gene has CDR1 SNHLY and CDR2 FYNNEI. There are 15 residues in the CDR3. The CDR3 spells CASSVKYSGANVLTF. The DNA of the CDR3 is TGTGCCAGCAGTGTAAAGTACTCTGGGGCCAACGTCCTGACTTTC.

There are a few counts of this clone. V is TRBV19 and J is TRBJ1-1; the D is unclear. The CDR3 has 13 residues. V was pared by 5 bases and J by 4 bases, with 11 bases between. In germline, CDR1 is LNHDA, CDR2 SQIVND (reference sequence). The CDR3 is CASSVRESTEAFF. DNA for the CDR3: TGTGCCAGTAGTGTACGGGAGAGCACTGAAGCTTTCTTT.

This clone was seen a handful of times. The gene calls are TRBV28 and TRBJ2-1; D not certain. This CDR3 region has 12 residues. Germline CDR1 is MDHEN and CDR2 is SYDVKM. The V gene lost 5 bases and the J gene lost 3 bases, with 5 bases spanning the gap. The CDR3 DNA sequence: TGTGCCAGCAGTACGAACTACAATGAGCAGTTCTTC. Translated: CASSTNYNEQFF.